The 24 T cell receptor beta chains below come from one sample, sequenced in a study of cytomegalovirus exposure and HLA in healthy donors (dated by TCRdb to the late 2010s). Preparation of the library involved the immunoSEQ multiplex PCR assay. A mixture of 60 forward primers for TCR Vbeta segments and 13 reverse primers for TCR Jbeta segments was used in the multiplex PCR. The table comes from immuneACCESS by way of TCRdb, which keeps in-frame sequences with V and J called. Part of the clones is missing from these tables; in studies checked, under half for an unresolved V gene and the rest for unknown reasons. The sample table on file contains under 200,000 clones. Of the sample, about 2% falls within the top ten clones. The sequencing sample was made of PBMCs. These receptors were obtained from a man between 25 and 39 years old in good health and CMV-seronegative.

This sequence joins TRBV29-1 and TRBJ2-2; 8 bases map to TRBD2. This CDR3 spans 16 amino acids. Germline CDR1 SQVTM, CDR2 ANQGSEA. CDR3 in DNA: TGCAGTGGGTCTAAAGGGCTAGCGGGTTACACCGGGGAGCTGTTTTTT. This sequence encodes CSGSKGLAGYTGELFF.

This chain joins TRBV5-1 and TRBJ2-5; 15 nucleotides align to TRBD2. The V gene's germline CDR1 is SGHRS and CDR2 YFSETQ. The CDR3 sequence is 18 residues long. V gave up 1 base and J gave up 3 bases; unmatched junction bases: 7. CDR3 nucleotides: TGCGCCAGCAGCTTGAGGACTAGCGGGAGGGCCGCTGAAGAGACCCAGTACTTC. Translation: CASSLRTSGRAAEETQYF.

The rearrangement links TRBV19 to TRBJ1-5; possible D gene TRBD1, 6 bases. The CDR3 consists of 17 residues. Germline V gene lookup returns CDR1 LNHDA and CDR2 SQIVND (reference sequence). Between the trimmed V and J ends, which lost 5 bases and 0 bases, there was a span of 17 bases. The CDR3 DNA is TGTGCCAGTAGTTATAAGGACAGAGGCGTTAGCAATCAGCCCCAGCATTTT. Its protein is CASSYKDRGVSNQPQHF.

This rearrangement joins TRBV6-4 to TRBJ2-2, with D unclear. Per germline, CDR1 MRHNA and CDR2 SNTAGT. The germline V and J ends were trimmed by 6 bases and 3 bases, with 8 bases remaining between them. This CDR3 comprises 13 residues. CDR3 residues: CASSGTDTGELFF. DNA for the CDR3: TGTGCCAGCAGCGGTACAGACACCGGGGAGCTGTTTTTT.

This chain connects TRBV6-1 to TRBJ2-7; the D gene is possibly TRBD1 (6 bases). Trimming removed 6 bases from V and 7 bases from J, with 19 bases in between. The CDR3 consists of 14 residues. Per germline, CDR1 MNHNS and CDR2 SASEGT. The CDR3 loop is CASRPQGFSLEQYF. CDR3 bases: TGTGCCAGCAGACCACAGGGTTTCTCACTTGAGCAGTACTTC.

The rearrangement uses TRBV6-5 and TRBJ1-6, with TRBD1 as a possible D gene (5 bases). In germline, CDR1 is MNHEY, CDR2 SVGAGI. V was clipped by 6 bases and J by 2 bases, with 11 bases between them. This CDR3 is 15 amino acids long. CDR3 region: CASSPGVAYNSPLHF. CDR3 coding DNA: TGTGCCAGCAGCCCGGGGGTTGCCTATAATTCACCCCTCCACTTT.

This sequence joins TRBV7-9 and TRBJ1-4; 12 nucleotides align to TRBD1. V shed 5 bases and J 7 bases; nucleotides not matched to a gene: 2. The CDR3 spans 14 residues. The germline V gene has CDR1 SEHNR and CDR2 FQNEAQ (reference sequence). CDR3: CASSRDRGREKLFF. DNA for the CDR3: TGTGCCAGCAGCCGGGACAGGGGGCGTGAAAAACTGTTTTTT.

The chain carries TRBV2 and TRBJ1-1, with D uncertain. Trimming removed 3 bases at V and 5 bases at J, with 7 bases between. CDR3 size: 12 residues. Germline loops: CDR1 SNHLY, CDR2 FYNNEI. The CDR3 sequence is CASSEPATEAFF. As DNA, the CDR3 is TGTGCCAGCAGTGAGCCAGCGACTGAAGCTTTCTTT.

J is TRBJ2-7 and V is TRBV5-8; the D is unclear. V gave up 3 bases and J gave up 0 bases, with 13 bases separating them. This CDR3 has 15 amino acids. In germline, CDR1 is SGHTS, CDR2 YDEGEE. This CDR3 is CASSSGRYGSYEQYF. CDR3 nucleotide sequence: TGTGCCAGCAGCTCCGGTCGATATGGCTCCTACGAGCAGTACTTC.

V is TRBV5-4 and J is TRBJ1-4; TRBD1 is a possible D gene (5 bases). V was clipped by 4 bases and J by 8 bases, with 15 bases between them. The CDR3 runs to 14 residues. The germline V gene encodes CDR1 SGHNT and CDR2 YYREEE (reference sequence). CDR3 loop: CASSAARGLEKLFF. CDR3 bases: TGTGCCAGCAGCGCGGCTCGGGGGTTAGAAAAACTGTTTTTT. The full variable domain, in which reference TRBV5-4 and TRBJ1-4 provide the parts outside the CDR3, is ETGVTQSPTHLIKTRGQQVTLRCSSQSGHNTVSWYQQALGQGPQFIFQYYREEENGRGNFPPRFSGLQFPNYSSELNVNALELDDSALYLCASSAARGLEKLFFGSGTQLSVL.

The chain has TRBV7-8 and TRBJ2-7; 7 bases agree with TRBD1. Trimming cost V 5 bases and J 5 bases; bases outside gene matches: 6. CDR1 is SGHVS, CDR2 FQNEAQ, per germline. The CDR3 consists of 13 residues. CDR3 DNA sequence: TGTGCCAGCAGCGACAGGGTAGTGGACGAGCAGTACTTC. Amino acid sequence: CASSDRVVDEQYF.

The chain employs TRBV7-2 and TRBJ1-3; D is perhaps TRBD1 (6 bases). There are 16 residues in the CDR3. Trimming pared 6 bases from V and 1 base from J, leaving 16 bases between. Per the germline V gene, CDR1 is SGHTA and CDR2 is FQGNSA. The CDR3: CASSQIRRGSGNTIYF. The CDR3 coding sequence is TGTGCCAGCAGTCAAATTCGCAGGGGTTCTGGAAACACCATATATTTT.

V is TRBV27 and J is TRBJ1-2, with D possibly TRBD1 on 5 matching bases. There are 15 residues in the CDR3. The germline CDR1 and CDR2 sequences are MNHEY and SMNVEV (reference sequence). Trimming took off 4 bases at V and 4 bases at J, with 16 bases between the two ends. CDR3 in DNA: TGTGCCAGCAGTTCACCCGGGGGACCCAGCTATGGCTACACCTTC. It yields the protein CASSSPGGPSYGYTF.

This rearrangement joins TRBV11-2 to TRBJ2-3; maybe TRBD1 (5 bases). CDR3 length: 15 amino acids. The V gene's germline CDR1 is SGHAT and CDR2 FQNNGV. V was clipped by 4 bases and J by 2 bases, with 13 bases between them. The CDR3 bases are TGTGCCAGCAGCTCGATTTGGACAATCACAGATACGCAGTATTTT. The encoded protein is CASSSIWTITDTQYF.

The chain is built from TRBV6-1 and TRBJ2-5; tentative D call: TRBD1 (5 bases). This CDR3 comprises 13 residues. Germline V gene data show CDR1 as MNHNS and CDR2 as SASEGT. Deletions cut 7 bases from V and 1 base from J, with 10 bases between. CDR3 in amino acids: CASTLGPQETQYF. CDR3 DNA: TGTGCCAGCACTCTGGGGCCCCAAGAGACCCAGTACTTC.

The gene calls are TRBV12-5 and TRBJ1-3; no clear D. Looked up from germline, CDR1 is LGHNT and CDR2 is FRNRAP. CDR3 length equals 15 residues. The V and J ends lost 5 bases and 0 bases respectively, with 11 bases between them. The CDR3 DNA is TGTGCTAGTGGTGGGAGGGTTTACTCTGGAAACACCATATATTTT. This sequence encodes CASGGRVYSGNTIYF.

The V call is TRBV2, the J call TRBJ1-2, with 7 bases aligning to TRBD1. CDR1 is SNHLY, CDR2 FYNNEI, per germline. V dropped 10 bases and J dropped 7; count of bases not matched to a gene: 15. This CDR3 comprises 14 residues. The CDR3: CATLFTGVTAGYTF. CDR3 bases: TGTGCCACTTTGTTTACAGGGGTTACCGCTGGCTACACCTTC.

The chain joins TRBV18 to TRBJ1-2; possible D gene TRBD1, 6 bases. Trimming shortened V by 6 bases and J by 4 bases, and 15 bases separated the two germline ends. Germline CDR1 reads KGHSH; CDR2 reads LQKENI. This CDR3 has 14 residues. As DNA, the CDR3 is TGTGCCAGCTCGCAAAGTACAGGGTCCTATGGCTACACCTTC. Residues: CASSQSTGSYGYTF.

The CDR3 is CASSSRGSTDTQYF. CDR3 nucleotide sequence: TGTGCCAGCAGTTCCCGCGGTAGCACAGATACGCAGTATTTT. The V gene is TRBV27, the J gene TRBJ2-3; D not resolved. Trimming left V 4 bases short and J 0 bases short, with 8 bases between. The CDR3 contains 14 residues. The germline V gene encodes CDR1 MNHEY and CDR2 SMNVEV (reference sequence).

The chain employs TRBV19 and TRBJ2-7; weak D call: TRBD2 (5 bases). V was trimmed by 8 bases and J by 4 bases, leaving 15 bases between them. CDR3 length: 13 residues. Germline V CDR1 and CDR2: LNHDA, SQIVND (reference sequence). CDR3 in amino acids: CASARTGTYEQYF. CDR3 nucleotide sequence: TGTGCCAGTGCCAGGACTGGAACTTACGAGCAGTACTTC.

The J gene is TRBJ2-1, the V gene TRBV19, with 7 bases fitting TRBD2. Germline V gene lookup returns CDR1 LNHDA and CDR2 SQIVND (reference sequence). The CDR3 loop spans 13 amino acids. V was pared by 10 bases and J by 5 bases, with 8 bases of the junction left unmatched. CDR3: CATTWGGDNEQFF. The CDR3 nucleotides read TGTGCCACCACGTGGGGGGGGGACAATGAGCAGTTCTTC.

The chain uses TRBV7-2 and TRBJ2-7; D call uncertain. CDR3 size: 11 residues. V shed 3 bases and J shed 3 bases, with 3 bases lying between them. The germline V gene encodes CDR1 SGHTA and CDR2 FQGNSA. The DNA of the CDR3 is TGTGCCAGCAGCTTTTACTACGAGCAGTACTTC. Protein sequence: CASSFYYEQYF.

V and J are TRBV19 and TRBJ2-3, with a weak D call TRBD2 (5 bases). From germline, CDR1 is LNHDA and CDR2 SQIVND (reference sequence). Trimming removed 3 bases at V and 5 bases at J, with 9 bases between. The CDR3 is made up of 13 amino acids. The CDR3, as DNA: TGTGCCAGTAGTATCCGGGGTATAGATACGCAGTATTTT. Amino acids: CASSIRGIDTQYF.

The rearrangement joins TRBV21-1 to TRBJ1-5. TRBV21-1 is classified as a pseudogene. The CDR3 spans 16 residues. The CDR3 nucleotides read TGTGCCAGCAGCTTGCGGGGGCACATCGACAATCAGCCCCAGCATTTT. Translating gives CASSLRGHIDNQPQHF.